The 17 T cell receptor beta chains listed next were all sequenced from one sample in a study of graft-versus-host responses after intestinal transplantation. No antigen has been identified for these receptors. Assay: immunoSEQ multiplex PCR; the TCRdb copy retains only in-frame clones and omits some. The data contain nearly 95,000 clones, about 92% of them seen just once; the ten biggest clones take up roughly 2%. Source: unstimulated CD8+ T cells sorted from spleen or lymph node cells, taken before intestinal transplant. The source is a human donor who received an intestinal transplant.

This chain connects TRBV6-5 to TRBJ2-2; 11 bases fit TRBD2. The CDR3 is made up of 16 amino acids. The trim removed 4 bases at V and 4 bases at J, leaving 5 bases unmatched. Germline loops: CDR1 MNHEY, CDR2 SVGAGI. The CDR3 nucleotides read TGTGCCAGCAGTTTAGCGGGGGGGCCTATCACCGGGGAGCTGTTTTTT. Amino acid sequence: CASSLAGGPITGELFF.

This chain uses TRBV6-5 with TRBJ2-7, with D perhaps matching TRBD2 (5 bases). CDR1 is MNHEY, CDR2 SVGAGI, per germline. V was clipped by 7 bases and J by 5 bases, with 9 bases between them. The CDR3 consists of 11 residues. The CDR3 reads CASIEGHEQYF. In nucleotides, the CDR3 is TGTGCCAGCATCGAGGGCCACGAGCAGTACTTC.

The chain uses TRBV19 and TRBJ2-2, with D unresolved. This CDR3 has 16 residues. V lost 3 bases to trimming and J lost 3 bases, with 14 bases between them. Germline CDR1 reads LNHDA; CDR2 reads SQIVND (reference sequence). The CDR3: CASSIDPGEDTGELFF. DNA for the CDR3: TGTGCCAGTAGTATCGACCCGGGTGAGGACACCGGGGAGCTGTTTTTT.

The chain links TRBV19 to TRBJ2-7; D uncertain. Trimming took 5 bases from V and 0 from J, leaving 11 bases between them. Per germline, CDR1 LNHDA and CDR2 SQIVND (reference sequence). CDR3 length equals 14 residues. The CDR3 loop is CASSVTSVSYEQYF. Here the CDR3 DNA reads TGTGCCAGTAGTGTAACTTCCGTCTCCTACGAGCAGTACTTC.

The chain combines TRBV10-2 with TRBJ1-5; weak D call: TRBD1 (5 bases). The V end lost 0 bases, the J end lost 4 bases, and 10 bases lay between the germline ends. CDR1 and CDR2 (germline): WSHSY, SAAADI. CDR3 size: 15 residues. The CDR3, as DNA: TGCGCCAGCAGTGAGTCGTCGGCAGGGAATCAGCCCCAGCATTTT. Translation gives CASSESSAGNQPQHF.

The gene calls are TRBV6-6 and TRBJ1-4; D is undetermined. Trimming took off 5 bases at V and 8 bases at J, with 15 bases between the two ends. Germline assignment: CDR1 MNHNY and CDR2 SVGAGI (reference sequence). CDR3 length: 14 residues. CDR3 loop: CASSIGEGAEKLFF. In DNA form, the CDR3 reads TGTGCCAGCAGTATCGGCGAGGGTGCGGAAAAACTGTTTTTT.

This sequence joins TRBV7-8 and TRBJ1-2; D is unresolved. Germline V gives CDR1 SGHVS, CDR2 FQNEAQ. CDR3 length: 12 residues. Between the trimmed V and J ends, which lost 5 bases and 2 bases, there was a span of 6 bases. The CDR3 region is CASSPVNYGYTF. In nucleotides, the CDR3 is TGTGCCAGCAGCCCAGTCAACTATGGCTACACCTTC.

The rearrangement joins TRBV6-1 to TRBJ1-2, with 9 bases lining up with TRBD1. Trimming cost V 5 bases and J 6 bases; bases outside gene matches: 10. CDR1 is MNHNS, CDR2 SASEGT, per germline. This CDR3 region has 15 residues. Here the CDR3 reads CASSPVRTGVNGYTF. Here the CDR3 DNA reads TGTGCCAGCAGTCCCGTAAGGACAGGGGTGAATGGCTACACCTTC.

The CDR3 region has the DNA TGCGCCAGCAGCCAAGAGTGGGCAGGGGGCCGGGACATTCAGTACTTC. Translating gives CASSQEWAGGRDIQYF. The genes are TRBV4-3 and TRBJ2-4, with 8 bases that match TRBD1. In germline, CDR1 is LGHNA, CDR2 YSLEER. With 0 bases clipped from V and 8 bases from J, the junction kept 9 bases outside the gene matches. The CDR3 is 16 amino acids.

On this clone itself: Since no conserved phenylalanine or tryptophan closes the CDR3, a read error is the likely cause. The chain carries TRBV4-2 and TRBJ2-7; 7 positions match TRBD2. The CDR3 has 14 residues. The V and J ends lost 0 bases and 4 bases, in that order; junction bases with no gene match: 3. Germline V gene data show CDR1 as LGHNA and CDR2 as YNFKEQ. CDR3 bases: TGTGCCAGCAGCCAAGAATCGGGGGGTTACGAGCAGTACTCC. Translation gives CASSQESGGYEQYS.

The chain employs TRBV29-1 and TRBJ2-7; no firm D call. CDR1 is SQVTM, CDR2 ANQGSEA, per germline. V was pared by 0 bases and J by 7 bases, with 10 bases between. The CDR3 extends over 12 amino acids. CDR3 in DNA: TGCAGCGTTGAAGATCCCCCCGGGGAGCAGTACTTC. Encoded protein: CSVEDPPGEQYF.

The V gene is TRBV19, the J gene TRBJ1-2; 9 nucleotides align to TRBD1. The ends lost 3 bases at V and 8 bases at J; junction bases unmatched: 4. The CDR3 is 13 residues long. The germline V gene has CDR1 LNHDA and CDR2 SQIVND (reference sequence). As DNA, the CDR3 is TGTGCCAGTAGTATGACAGGGGGAGAAGGCTACACCTTC. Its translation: CASSMTGGEGYTF.

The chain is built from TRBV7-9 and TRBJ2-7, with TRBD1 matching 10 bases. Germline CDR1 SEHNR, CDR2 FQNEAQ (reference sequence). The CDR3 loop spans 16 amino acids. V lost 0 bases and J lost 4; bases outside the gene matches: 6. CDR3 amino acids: CASSLAATGGIYEQYF. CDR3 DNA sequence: TGTGCCAGCAGCTTAGCCGCGACAGGGGGCATATACGAGCAGTACTTC. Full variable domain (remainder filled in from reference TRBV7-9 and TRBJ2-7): DTGVSQNPRHKITKRGQNVTFRCDPISEHNRLYWYRQTLGQGPEFLTYFQNEAQLEKSRLLSDRFSAERPKGSFSTLEIQRTEQGDSAMYLCASSLAATGGIYEQYFGPGTRLTVT.

The DNA for the CDR3 is TGTGCCAGCAGCTTTGGGGGGAGGGCTGAAGCTTTCTTT. Amino acid sequence: CASSFGGRAEAFF. This chain joins TRBV7-2 and TRBJ1-1; perhaps TRBD1 as D (5 bases). The V end was cut by 3 bases, the J end by 6 bases, with 11 bases between. Germline V gene sequence: CDR1 SGHTA, CDR2 FQGNSA. This CDR3 is 13 amino acids long. The full variable domain, completed using reference TRBV7-2 and TRBJ1-1, is GAGVSQSPSNKVTEKGKDVELRCDPISGHTALYWYRQSLGQGLEFLIYFQGNSAPDKSGLPSDRFSAERTGGSVSTLTIQRTQQEDSAVYLCASSFGGRAEAFFGQGTRLTVV.

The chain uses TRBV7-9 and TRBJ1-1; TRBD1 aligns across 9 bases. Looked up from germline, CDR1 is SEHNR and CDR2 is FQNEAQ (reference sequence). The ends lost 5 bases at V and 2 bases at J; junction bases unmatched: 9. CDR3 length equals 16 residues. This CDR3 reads CASSGDRAIPNTEAFF. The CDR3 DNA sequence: TGTGCCAGCAGCGGGGACAGGGCTATTCCAAACACTGAAGCTTTCTTT.

In DNA form, the CDR3 reads TGTGCCAGCAGCCAACAGGGCCAGGGTACAGATTCACCCCTCCACTTT. Translation gives CASSQQGQGTDSPLHF. This sequence joins TRBV7-9 and TRBJ1-6; the D gene is possibly TRBD1 (6 bases). V shed 5 bases and J shed 8 bases, with 19 bases lying between them. Germline values: CDR1 SEHNR, CDR2 FQNEAQ (reference sequence). This CDR3 region has 16 residues.

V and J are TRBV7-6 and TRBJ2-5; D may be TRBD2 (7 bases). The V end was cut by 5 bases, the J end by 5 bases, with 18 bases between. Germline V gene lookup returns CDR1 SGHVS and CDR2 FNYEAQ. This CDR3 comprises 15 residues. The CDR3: CASSKGGGAGETQYF. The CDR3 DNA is TGTGCCAGCAGCAAAGGCGGGGGCGCGGGGGAGACCCAGTACTTC. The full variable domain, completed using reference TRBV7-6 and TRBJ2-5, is GAGVSQSPRYKVTKRGQDVALRCDPISGHVSLYWYRQALGQGPEFLTYFNYEAQQDKSGLPNDRFSAERPEGSISTLTIQRTEQRDSAMYRCASSKGGGAGETQYFGPGTRLLVL.